Presented here are 7 T cell receptor beta chains from one specimen sequenced in a study of TET2 disruption in CD19-targeted CAR T cells. Indicated treatment: autologous CTL019 cells: CD19 CAR with 4-1BB and CD3 zeta domains. For these receptors, no antigen is known. The method was immunoSEQ multiplex PCR; TCRdb's version includes in-frame clones alone and lacks a portion of them. In total, the table holds around 27,000 clones. Sequences were derived from CD8- CAR+ T cells sorted from cultured blood T cells, sampled for CD19 CAR T cell therapy. The sample's subset: CD8-negative CAR-positive T cells from the infusion product. Every receptor here comes from an older man with chronic lymphocytic leukemia.

In regard to this clone: With the read ending 3 residues before the CDR3 end, the germline J gene is used to fill in that end. The genes are TRBV18 and TRBJ1-2; 8 nucleotides line up with TRBD1. This CDR3 is built from 15 residues. CDR1 is KGHSH and CDR2 is LQKENI in the germline V gene. CDR3 DNA (partial): TGTGCCAGCTCACCAGGCGGGGACAGGAGCTACGAC. Amino acid sequence: CASSPGGDRSYD. In full, the CDR3 reads CASSPGGDRSYDYTF.

Remarks on this clone: The CDR3 end lies 3 residues beyond the end of the read and is filled in from the germline J gene. This sequence joins TRBV25-1 and TRBJ1-2, with TRBD1 matching over 7 bases. CDR1 and CDR2 from the germline V gene are MGHDK and SYGVNS. This CDR3 spans 14 amino acids. Partial CDR3 DNA: TGTGCCAGCAGTGAATTAAAGACAGGGAGCGGC. It is translated as CASSELKTGSG. Given in full, the CDR3 is CASSELKTGSGYTF.

As concerns this clone: Sequencing ends 3 residues short of the CDR3 end; the germline J gene provides the rest. V usage is TRBV28 and J usage is TRBJ1-1; 7 bases are shared with TRBD1. Losses at the gene ends were 5 bases for V and 7 bases for J; bases not matched to a gene: 7. From germline, CDR1 is MDHEN and CDR2 SYDVKM. This CDR3 has 13 amino acids. The CDR3 bases that were read are TGTGCCAGCAGTCTACTTCGACAGGGTGAA. This sequence encodes CASSLLRQGE. The whole CDR3 sequence is CASSLLRQGEAFF.

A remark on this clone: The read finishes 3 residues shy of the CDR3 end, and the germline J gene is used to complete it. V gene TRBV3-1 (or the pseudogene TRBV3-2) combines with J gene TRBJ2-7, with TRBD1 matching 8 bases. The trim removed 4 bases at V and 5 bases at J, leaving 4 bases unmatched. Germline V lookup: CDR1 LGHDT, CDR2 YNNKEL (reference sequence). This CDR3 comprises 13 residues. CDR3 sequence reads: CASSRDRHHEQYF. The CDR3 bases that were read are TGTGCCAGCAGCCGGGACAGGCACCACGAG.

On this clone itself: The sequence runs out 3 residues before the end of the CDR3; the remainder is reconstructed from the germline J gene. The chain has TRBV6-2 or TRBV6-3 and TRBJ2-1, with TRBD1 matching over 11 bases. The CDR3 extends over 14 amino acids. Trimming removed 7 bases from V and 6 bases from J; junction bases left unmatched: 5. Per germline, CDR1 MNHEY and CDR2 SVGEGT. The CDR3 DNA, read in part, is TGTGCCAGCACCGAAGGGACAGGGGGCAATGAG. It codes for CASTEGTGGNE. The entire CDR3 sequence reads CASTEGTGGNEQFF.

Points on this clone: Relative to the germline gene, one junction end is altered; a read error may explain this. With the read ending 3 residues before the CDR3 end, the germline J gene is used to fill in that end. The chain is built from TRBV4-2 and TRBJ2-2, with 12 bases lining up with TRBD2. The CDR3 sequence is 18 residues long. The germline CDR1 and CDR2 sequences are LGHNA and YNFKEQ. The CDR3 protein is CASSPRLAGGANTGELFF. The covered CDR3 bases are TGCGCCAGCAGCCCCCGGCTAGCGGGGGGGGCGAACACCGGGGAG.

To note about this clone: The read finishes 3 residues shy of the CDR3 end, and the germline J gene is used to complete it. The rearrangement uses TRBV19 and TRBJ2-2; TRBD2 matches 8 bases. V was pared by 0 bases and J by 5 bases, with 11 bases of the junction left unmatched. Per germline, CDR1 LNHDA and CDR2 SQIVND (reference sequence). CDR3 length equals 18 residues. The CDR3 DNA, read in part, is TGTGCCAGTAGTATAGATCTGCCTAGCGGGTTCTTAACCGGGGAG. The encoded protein is CASSIDLPSGFLTGE. The full CDR3 sequence reads CASSIDLPSGFLTGELFF. The complete variable domain, with remaining parts taken from reference TRBV19 and TRBJ2-2, reads DGGITQSPKYLFRKEGQNVTLSCEQNLNHDAMYWYRQDPGQGLRLIYYSQIVNDFQKGDIAEGYSVSREKKESFPLTVTSAQKNPTAFYLCASSIDLPSGFLTGELFFGEGSRLTVL.